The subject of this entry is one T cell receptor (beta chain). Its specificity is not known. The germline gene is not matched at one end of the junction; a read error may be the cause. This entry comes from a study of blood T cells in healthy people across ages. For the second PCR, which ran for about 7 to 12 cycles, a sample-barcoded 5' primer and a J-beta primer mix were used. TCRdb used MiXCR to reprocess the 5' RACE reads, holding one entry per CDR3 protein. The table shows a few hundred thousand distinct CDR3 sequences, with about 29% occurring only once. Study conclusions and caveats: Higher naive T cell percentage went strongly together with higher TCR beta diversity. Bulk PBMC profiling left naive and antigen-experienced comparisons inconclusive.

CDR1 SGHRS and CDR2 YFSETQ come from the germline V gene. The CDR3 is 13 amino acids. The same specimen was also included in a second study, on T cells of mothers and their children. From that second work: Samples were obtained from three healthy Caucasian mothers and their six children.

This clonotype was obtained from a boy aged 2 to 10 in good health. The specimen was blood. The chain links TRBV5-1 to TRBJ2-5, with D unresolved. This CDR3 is CASRVPGQEAQYF. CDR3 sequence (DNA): TGCGCCAGCAGGGTACCGGGTCAAGAGGCCCAGTACTTC.